Presented here are 25 T cell receptor beta chains from one specimen sequenced in a study of cytomegalovirus exposure and HLA in healthy donors. Primers included in the PCR were 60 Vbeta and 13 Jbeta primers. Using immunoSEQ multiplex PCR, the repertoire was profiled, and TCRdb retains in-frame clones only, with some absent. The sample contains some 210,000 clones, 70% to 80% of which appear only once. The specimen was PBMCs. All receptors derive from a male donor in good health and CMV-seronegative.

This clone has only a few counts. The V call is TRBV5-1, the J call TRBJ2-7; 11 positions match TRBD2. This CDR3 is 16 amino acids long. Trimming cost V 4 bases and J 4 bases; bases outside gene matches: 10. Germline V gene sequence: CDR1 SGHRS, CDR2 YFSETQ. The CDR3 DNA reads as TGCGCCAGCAGCCCGACTAGCGGGGCCATCATTTACGAGCAGTACTTC. Protein product: CASSPTSGAIIYEQYF.

The chain recombines TRBV5-1 with TRBJ2-5; weak D call: TRBD2 (6 bases). In germline, CDR1 is SGHRS, CDR2 YFSETQ. V was trimmed by 4 bases and J by 4 bases, leaving 17 bases between them. The CDR3 totals 15 residues. In nucleotides, the CDR3 is TGCGCCAGCAGCCTCAGCGGGCCGAAGGCAGAGACCCAGTACTTC. It specifies CASSLSGPKAETQYF.

A note on this clone: Within the sample, other DNA sequences also encode this same CDR3. DNA of the CDR3: TGCAGCGTTGAATATATAGGGGTAGTAGTTGATGGCTACACCTTC. This encodes CSVEYIGVVVDGYTF. The rearrangement links TRBV29-1 to TRBJ1-2; D might be TRBD1 (5 bases). Trimming shortened V by 2 bases and J by 6 bases, and 19 bases separated the two germline ends. From germline, CDR1 is SQVTM and CDR2 ANQGSEA. This CDR3 spans 15 amino acids.

This clone has only a few counts. The chain couples TRBV5-1 to TRBJ2-4; D is possibly TRBD2 (7 bases). Germline V CDR1 and CDR2: SGHRS, YFSETQ. The length of the CDR3 is 16 residues. The V end lost 0 bases, the J end lost 8 bases, and 18 bases lay between the germline ends. In DNA form, the CDR3 reads TGCGCCAGCAGCTTGGTGGTGGCGGGGGCGAGGGACATTCAGTACTTC. This translates into CASSLVVAGARDIQYF.

This chain connects TRBV28 to TRBJ2-1; D not resolved. V shed 8 bases and J shed 0 bases, with 14 bases lying between them. Germline V CDR1 and CDR2: MDHEN, SYDVKM. CDR3 size: 15 residues. CDR3 sequence (DNA): TGTGCCAGCTTGGTCGCCGGTTACTCCTACAATGAGCAGTTCTTC. Protein sequence: CASLVAGYSYNEQFF. Combining the CDR3 with reference TRBV28 and TRBJ2-1 gives the whole variable domain DVKVTQSSRYLVKRTGEKVFLECVQDMDHENMFWYRQDPGLGLRLIYFSYDVKMKEKGDIPEGYSVSREKKERFSLILESASTNQTSMYLCASLVAGYSYNEQFFGPGTRLTVL.

The chain recombines TRBV2 with TRBJ2-5, with TRBD1 matching 8 bases. This CDR3 is built from 13 residues. The V gene's germline CDR1 is SNHLY and CDR2 FYNNEI. The V and J ends lost 8 bases and 5 bases, in that order; junction bases with no gene match: 7. The CDR3 sequence: CASGATGDETQYF. The CDR3 nucleotides are TGTGCCAGCGGGGCGACAGGGGACGAGACCCAGTACTTC.

CDR3 protein: CASSPGTGEDRLYGYTF. CDR3 DNA: TGTGCCAGCAGCCCCGGGACAGGGGAAGACAGACTCTATGGCTACACCTTC. V is TRBV7-9 and J is TRBJ1-2; TRBD1 aligns across 10 bases. The junction had 13 bases not matched to a gene; V was cut back by 5 bases and J by 4 bases. Per the germline V gene, CDR1 is SEHNR and CDR2 is FQNEAQ (reference sequence). The CDR3 sequence is 17 residues long. The whole variable domain, filled in from reference TRBV7-9 and TRBJ1-2, reads DTGVSQNPRHKITKRGQNVTFRCDPISEHNRLYWYRQTLGQGPEFLTYFQNEAQLEKSRLLSDRFSAERPKGSFSTLEIQRTEQGDSAMYLCASSPGTGEDRLYGYTFGSGTRLTVV.

This clone showed up just a few times. CDR3 in DNA: TGTGCCAGCAGCGTAGGAGCGGGAGGGTACAATGAGCAGTTCTTC. Translation: CASSVGAGGYNEQFF. The chain joins TRBV9 to TRBJ2-1; 10 nucleotides agree with TRBD2. V was pared by 0 bases and J by 4 bases, with 1 base of the junction left unmatched. The CDR3 has 15 residues. Germline CDR1 is SGDLS and CDR2 is YYNGEE.

The rearrangement links TRBV6-1 to TRBJ1-5; D not certain. The CDR3 has 13 residues. Germline CDR1 MNHNS, CDR2 SASEGT. The V and J ends lost 0 bases and 9 bases respectively, with 9 bases between them. CDR3 protein: CASSEAVDRPQHF. In DNA form, the CDR3 reads TGTGCCAGCAGTGAAGCGGTTGATAGGCCCCAGCATTTT.

The CDR3 DNA is TGCGCCAGCAGTCTGAGTAGCGGGGGATCCACCGGGGAGCTGTTTTTT. Its protein product is CASSLSSGGSTGELFF. The rearrangement uses TRBV10-2 and TRBJ2-2; 9 bases match TRBD2. The CDR3 loop spans 16 amino acids. Trimming removed 5 bases from V and 4 bases from J; junction bases left unmatched: 8. Germline CDR1 and CDR2: WSHSY and SAAADI.

J is TRBJ2-1 and V is TRBV27; D perhaps matches TRBD2 (5 bases). The CDR3 contains 14 residues. CDR1 MNHEY and CDR2 SMNVEV come from the germline V gene (reference sequence). The V and J ends lost 11 bases and 5 bases respectively, with 19 bases between them. The CDR3 spells CASGRASRDNEQFF. In DNA form, the CDR3 reads TGTGCCTCGGGTCGGGCTAGCAGAGACAATGAGCAGTTCTTC.

The genes are TRBV9 and TRBJ1-2; D remains unclear. From germline, CDR1 is SGDLS and CDR2 YYNGEE. The CDR3 is 12 amino acids. V was shortened by 3 bases and J by 0 bases, with 3 bases between the two germline ends. The CDR3 DNA sequence: TGTGCCAGCAGCGCCTCTAACTATGGCTACACCTTC. It translates to CASSASNYGYTF.

This chain joins TRBV4-2 and TRBJ2-3, with 8 bases that match TRBD2. This CDR3 has 18 amino acids. V dropped 0 bases and J dropped 0; count of bases not matched to a gene: 8. Germline values: CDR1 LGHNA, CDR2 YNFKEQ. In DNA, the CDR3 is TGTGCCAGCAGCCAAGATCTTGCGACTAGCGCAAGCACAGATACGCAGTATTTT. It yields the protein CASSQDLATSASTDTQYF.

V is TRBV5-6 and J is TRBJ2-3; D might be TRBD2 (5 bases). The CDR3 loop spans 16 amino acids. Germline CDR1 and CDR2: SGHDT and YYEEEE. V gave up 5 bases and J gave up 5 bases, with 21 bases separating them. In DNA form, the CDR3 reads TGTGCCAGCAGGCCGCCCGGACTGTTCTCCGGAGATACGCAGTATTTT. It codes for CASRPPGLFSGDTQYF.

The chain has TRBV5-1 and TRBJ2-7; 8 nucleotides agree with TRBD2. The ends lost 1 base at V and 5 bases at J; junction bases unmatched: 11. The CDR3 is 16 amino acids. Germline CDR1 SGHRS, CDR2 YFSETQ. Here the CDR3 DNA reads TGCGCCAGCAGCTTGACTTCGGGGACTAGAGCGGACGAGCAGTACTTC. Amino acids: CASSLTSGTRADEQYF.

The chain joins TRBV2 to TRBJ2-7, with 7 bases that match TRBD1. The V gene's germline CDR1 is SNHLY and CDR2 FYNNEI. This CDR3 spans 15 amino acids. V gave up 3 bases and J gave up 1 base; unmatched junction bases: 6. The CDR3 region has the DNA TGTGCCAGCAGTGATGGGACAGTTTTTTCCTACGAGCAGTACTTC. Translated, it gives CASSDGTVFSYEQYF.

The chain has TRBV19 and TRBJ2-3, with D possibly being TRBD1 (7 bases). V lost 5 bases and J lost 4, with 10 bases in between. The CDR3 loop spans 13 amino acids. Germline values: CDR1 LNHDA, CDR2 SQIVND (reference sequence). CDR3 nucleotides: TGTGCCAGTAGTGGAGGGGGCTCAGATACGCAGTATTTT. Amino acids: CASSGGGSDTQYF. The variable domain in full, completed from reference TRBV19 and TRBJ2-3, reads DGGITQSPKYLFRKEGQNVTLSCEQNLNHDAMYWYRQDPGQGLRLIYYSQIVNDFQKGDIAEGYSVSREKKESFPLTVTSAQKNPTAFYLCASSGGGSDTQYFGPGTRLTVL.

V gene TRBV6-5 combines with J gene TRBJ2-1; tentatively, D is TRBD1 (5 bases). V was shortened by 6 bases and J by 0 bases, with 12 bases between the two germline ends. Germline CDR1 MNHEY, CDR2 SVGAGI. The CDR3 spans 15 residues. The chain's CDR3 is CASSPTESSYNEQFF. The CDR3 bases are TGTGCCAGCAGCCCGACAGAGAGCTCCTACAATGAGCAGTTCTTC.

The genes are TRBV27 and TRBJ2-5, with 12 bases that match TRBD1. The J segment lost 5 bases and the V segment lost 2 bases, leaving 9 bases of the junction unmatched. The CDR3 is made up of 17 amino acids. The germline V gene has CDR1 MNHEY and CDR2 SMNVEV (reference sequence). The CDR3 coding sequence is TGTGCCAGCAGTTTAAGGGTGGGACAGGGGGCTAGGGAGACCCAGTACTTC. Amino acids: CASSLRVGQGARETQYF.

This clone turned up a few times. The chain employs TRBV4-1 and TRBJ1-5; 10 bases map to TRBD1. This CDR3 spans 16 amino acids. The V gene's germline CDR1 is MGHRA and CDR2 YSYEKL. The V segment lost 4 bases and the J segment 4 bases; nucleotides outside the gene matches: 7. CDR3: CASSPAWTGGNQPQHF. The CDR3 nucleotides are TGCGCCAGCAGCCCCGCCTGGACAGGGGGTAATCAGCCCCAGCATTTT.

The chain employs TRBV7-9 and TRBJ2-5, with TRBD1 matching 9 bases. Trimming at V came to 5 bases and at J to 4 bases, leaving 8 bases not matched to a gene. Germline V gene sequence: CDR1 SEHNR, CDR2 FQNEAQ (reference sequence). The CDR3 length is 15 residues. CDR3 coding DNA: TGTGCCAGCAGCCCCCCTGACAGGGGGGCAGAGACCCAGTACTTC. As protein: CASSPPDRGAETQYF.

The rearrangement links TRBV29-1 to TRBJ2-1; 12 bases are shared with TRBD1. The V gene's germline CDR1 is SQVTM and CDR2 ANQGSEA. The ends lost 6 bases at V and 5 bases at J; junction bases unmatched: 2. The CDR3 is made up of 13 amino acids. The CDR3 reads CSVGQGADNEQFF. As DNA, the CDR3 is TGCAGCGTGGGACAGGGGGCGGACAATGAGCAGTTCTTC.

This chain connects TRBV9 to TRBJ2-7, with 7 bases aligning to TRBD1. The trim removed 4 bases at V and 6 bases at J, leaving 7 bases unmatched. CDR1 is SGDLS and CDR2 is YYNGEE in the germline V gene. CDR3 size: 13 residues. The CDR3 sequence is CASSKTPGGEQYF. The CDR3 coding sequence is TGTGCCAGCAGCAAGACCCCAGGGGGCGAGCAGTACTTC.

This clone was seen once. J is TRBJ2-7 and V is TRBV19; D possibly corresponds to TRBD2 (5 bases). This CDR3 region has 15 residues. Germline V gene sequence: CDR1 LNHDA, CDR2 SQIVND (reference sequence). The V gene lost 6 bases and the J gene lost 7 bases, with 22 bases spanning the gap. The CDR3 is CASSLLGVSVGEQYF. The DNA of the CDR3 is TGTGCCAGTAGCCTTCTGGGAGTGTCGGTCGGGGAGCAGTACTTC. The full variable domain, its missing parts supplied by reference TRBV19 and TRBJ2-7, is DGGITQSPKYLFRKEGQNVTLSCEQNLNHDAMYWYRQDPGQGLRLIYYSQIVNDFQKGDIAEGYSVSREKKESFPLTVTSAQKNPTAFYLCASSLLGVSVGEQYFGPGTRLTVT.

This clone was picked up one time. The J gene is TRBJ1-5, the V gene TRBV6-1, with no clear D. In germline, CDR1 is MNHNS, CDR2 SASEGT. The CDR3 is made up of 11 amino acids. Deletions cut 8 bases from V and 11 bases from J, with 13 bases between. CDR3 sequence: CASGGGITQHF. The CDR3 coding sequence is TGTGCCAGCGGTGGTGGCATAACCCAGCATTTT.